The 19 T cell receptor beta chains in this list originate from one sample, sequenced in a study of molecular identifiers for immune sequencing clone quantification listed by TCRdb under 2018. Libraries were built with PCR. Sequencing used a NextSeq 500. TCRdb reprocessing: public reads trimmed at Q25 with fastp, clones called with MiXCR, in-frame beta chains kept. CDR3 protein sequences are deduplicated, and each keeps its most common genes and DNA. The sample table records hundreds of thousands of distinct CDR3 sequences; about 25% of these occur just once. Of the sample, about 0.8% falls within the top ten clones. The source material was naive CD8+ T cells from blood, with Jurkat cell RNA spiked in. The cell subset or site label, read with the paper, signifies: FACS-sorted CD8+CD4-CCR7+CD45RA+ naive T cells. The receptors were gathered from a human donor in good health. Some libraries in this study had Jurkat cell RNA spiked in.

V gene TRBV7-9 combines with J gene TRBJ1-1; possible D gene TRBD1, 6 bases. The CDR3 spans 18 residues. V shed 4 bases and J shed 1 base, with 22 bases lying between them. CDR1 is SEHNR and CDR2 is FQNEAQ in the germline V gene (reference sequence). This CDR3 is CASSSPSAWTDKNTEAFF. The DNA for the CDR3 is TGTGCCAGCAGCTCCCCCTCCGCCTGGACAGATAAGAACACTGAAGCTTTCTTT. The whole variable domain, filled in from reference TRBV7-9 and TRBJ1-1, reads DTGVSQNPRHKITKRGQNVTFRCDPISEHNRLYWYRQTLGQGPEFLTYFQNEAQLEKSRLLSDRFSAERPKGSFSTLEIQRTEQGDSAMYLCASSSPSAWTDKNTEAFFGQGTRLTVV.

The chain is built from TRBV12-3 or TRBV12-4 and TRBJ2-1, with TRBD1 matching 9 bases. CDR3 length: 17 amino acids. V lost 4 bases and J lost 11; bases outside the gene matches: 18. CDR3 loop: CASSSPWLGQGWNKQFF. DNA of the CDR3: TGTGCCAGCAGTTCCCCATGGCTAGGACAGGGGTGGAATAAGCAGTTCTTC.

With regard to this clonotype: This may be a read error, as it is one base from a much larger clone. In this CDR3 the conserved last residue, phenylalanine or tryptophan, is missing, so a read error is likely. The J gene is TRBJ2-3, the V gene TRBV5-1; D is possibly TRBD1 (5 bases). CDR1 and CDR2 (germline): SGHRS, YFSETQ. The CDR3 length is 16 residues. V lost 0 bases to trimming and J lost 5 bases, with 16 bases between them. This chain's CDR3 is CASSLGQGRVKDTQYV. In nucleotides, the CDR3 is TGCGCCAGCAGCTTGGGGCAGGGAAGGGTTAAAGATACGCAGTATGTT.

On this clonotype: One end of the junction is discordant with germline, which a read error may explain. The chain couples TRBV4-3 to TRBJ1-4, with 7 bases that match TRBD1. The germline gives CDR1 LGHNA, CDR2 YSLEER. This CDR3 contains 15 residues. This CDR3 is CASSQDGQGGENLFF. DNA for the CDR3: TGCGCCAGCAGCCAAGATGGGCAGGGGGGCGAAAATCTGTTTTTT.

This clonotype was counted a few times. The rearrangement joins TRBV27 to TRBJ1-4, with a tentative D call TRBD1 (6 bases). The CDR3 length is 15 residues. The germline V gene encodes CDR1 MNHEY and CDR2 SMNVEV (reference sequence). Trimming stripped 5 bases from V and 4 bases from J, with 14 bases between. The CDR3 spells CASSPTGGINEKLFF. DNA for the CDR3: TGTGCCAGCAGTCCAACGGGGGGCATTAATGAAAAACTGTTTTTT.

This clonotype was observed at least ten times. The chain combines TRBV4-3 with TRBJ2-3; D is undetermined. Germline CDR1 is LGHNA and CDR2 is YSLEER. The CDR3 is 17 residues long. Trimming took 0 bases from V and 0 from J, leaving 13 bases between them. CDR3 sequence: CASSQDRQDSSTDTQYF. For the CDR3, the DNA is TGCGCCAGCAGCCAAGACCGTCAAGACTCTAGCACAGATACGCAGTATTTT.

This clonotype was seen at least ten times. The genes are TRBV5-4 and TRBJ2-3; 8 bases fit TRBD2. The germline gives CDR1 SGHNT, CDR2 YYREEE (reference sequence). V lost 3 bases to trimming and J lost 6 bases; unmatched junction nucleotides: 9. The CDR3 loop spans 15 amino acids. The CDR3 spells CASSSSGSITDTQYF. CDR3 nucleotide sequence: TGTGCCAGCAGCTCAAGCGGGAGTATAACGGATACGCAGTATTTT.

As to this clonotype: This clone may be a read error of a much larger clone one base away. The chain couples TRBV7-3 to TRBJ2-5; 9 nucleotides agree with TRBD1. Germline V gives CDR1 SGHTA, CDR2 FQGTGA. The CDR3 contains 14 residues. CDR3 protein: CASSSTGGREAQYF. In DNA form, the CDR3 reads TGTGCCAGCAGCTCTACAGGGGGCCGAGAGGCCCAGTACTTC.

This clonotype was detected many times. This chain joins TRBV28 and TRBJ1-3; D not resolved. Trimming removed 4 bases at V and 2 bases at J, with 12 bases between. The V gene's germline CDR1 is MDHEN and CDR2 SYDVKM. The CDR3 sequence is 15 residues long. CDR3 sequence: CASSSPVKAGNTIYF. CDR3 nucleotide sequence: TGTGCCAGCAGTTCCCCGGTCAAGGCTGGAAACACCATATATTTT.

The rearrangement links TRBV5-3 to TRBJ1-1; D not certain. TRBV5-3 carries the ORF label, with uncertain function. V was clipped by 8 bases and J by 6 bases, with 26 bases between them. The CDR3 runs to 16 residues. Here the CDR3 DNA reads TGTGCCAGCAGCGTAGACGACCCATATCAAAACGCTGAAGCTTTCTTT. Translated, it gives CASSVDDPYQNAEAFF.

This clonotype occurred many times. The V and J genes are TRBV7-9 and TRBJ2-3; D not certain. The CDR3 spans 12 residues. V was shortened by 4 bases and J by 3 bases, with 5 bases between the two germline ends. From germline, CDR1 is SEHNR and CDR2 FQNEAQ (reference sequence). CDR3 DNA: TGTGCCAGCAGCTCCTGGACAGATACGCAGTATTTT. As protein: CASSSWTDTQYF.

This clonotype has a single count. Mismatch with germline at one junction end may stem from a read error. The chain has TRBV5-6 and TRBJ2-1, with D unresolved. CDR1 is SGHDT and CDR2 is YYEEEE in the germline V gene. CDR3 length equals 15 residues. For the CDR3, the DNA is TGTGCCAGCAGCTTGGAAACCACCTCTTACAATGAGCAGCTCTTC. Its translation: CASSLETTSYNEQLF. Using reference TRBV5-6 and TRBJ2-1 for the parts outside the CDR3, the full variable domain is DAGVTQSPTHLIKTRGQQVTLRCSPKSGHDTVSWYQQALGQGPQFIFQYYEEEERQRGNFPDRFSGHQFPNYSSELNVNALLLGDSALYLCASSLETTSYNEQLFGPGTRLTVL.

This clonotype occurred many times. V and J are TRBV12-3 or TRBV12-4 and TRBJ1-5; no definite D call. This CDR3 is 13 amino acids long. V lost 7 bases and J 4 bases, leaving 11 bases between the germline ends. The CDR3 is CASTPLANQPQHF. CDR3 nucleotides: TGTGCCAGCACGCCCCTGGCTAATCAGCCCCAGCATTTT.

This clonotype was counted ten times or more. The chain combines TRBV6-4 with TRBJ1-5; tentatively, D is TRBD1 (5 bases). CDR3 length equals 16 residues. V was cut by 0 bases and J by 1 base, with 10 bases left in between. The germline V gene has CDR1 MRHNA and CDR2 SNTAGT. CDR3 coding DNA: TGTGCCAGCAGTGACTCTCGACAGTTGAGCAATCAGCCCCAGCATTTT. It is translated as CASSDSRQLSNQPQHF.

Worth noting for this clonotype: This CDR3 fails to terminate in the conserved phenylalanine or tryptophan, so it likely reflects a read error. The chain combines TRBV4-1 with TRBJ2-7, with 7 bases matching TRBD2. Germline CDR1 is MGHRA and CDR2 is YSYEKL. This CDR3 region has 12 residues. The DNA for the CDR3 is TGCACCAACAGCCAAGGCGGGGGCGAGCAGTACATC. As protein: CTNSQGGGEQYI.

A word on this clonotype: Because the CDR3 is missing its conserved closing phenylalanine or tryptophan, this is likely a read error. CDR3 in DNA: TGTGCCAGTAGTATAGGTCCGACTTTGGGCACTGAAGCTTTCTCT. Protein product: CASSIGPTLGTEAFS. The gene calls are TRBV19 and TRBJ1-1; D unclear. The CDR3 extends over 15 amino acids. V was trimmed by 1 base and J by 4 bases, leaving 13 bases between them. The germline CDR1 and CDR2 sequences are LNHDA and SQIVND (reference sequence).

This clonotype was seen repeatedly, ten times or more. This sequence joins TRBV28 and TRBJ2-3; D is uncertain. V shed 2 bases and J shed 3 bases, with 15 bases lying between them. Looked up from germline, CDR1 is MDHEN and CDR2 is SYDVKM. The CDR3 extends over 16 amino acids. The CDR3 nucleotides read TGTGCCAGCAGTTTAACCCCTACCCTCGGTACAGATACGCAGTATTTT. Its protein is CASSLTPTLGTDTQYF. Based on the CDR3 plus reference TRBV28 and TRBJ2-3, the full variable domain is DVKVTQSSRYLVKRTGEKVFLECVQDMDHENMFWYRQDPGLGLRLIYFSYDVKMKEKGDIPEGYSVSREKKERFSLILESASTNQTSMYLCASSLTPTLGTDTQYFGPGTRLTVL.

The chain has TRBV7-9 and TRBJ1-1; D unclear. Germline lookup yields CDR1 SEHNR and CDR2 FQNEAQ (reference sequence). V was shortened by 1 base and J by 6 bases, with 18 bases between the two germline ends. The CDR3 sequence is 16 residues long. CDR3 loop: CASSLEAPPLDPEAFF. Written as DNA, the CDR3 is TGTGCCAGCAGCTTAGAGGCCCCCCCACTAGACCCTGAAGCTTTCTTT.

This chain joins TRBV27 and TRBJ2-3, with D unresolved. The germline V gene encodes CDR1 MNHEY and CDR2 SMNVEV (reference sequence). Trimming stripped 3 bases from V and 4 bases from J, with 11 bases between. The CDR3 extends over 14 amino acids. The CDR3 nucleotides are TGTGCCAGCAGTTTTGGCCCAGCATCAGATACGCAGTATTTT. Amino acids: CASSFGPASDTQYF.